This TCR beta chain was sequenced during a study of technical replicates of blood from a handful of donors. Deletions cut 4 bases from V and 0 bases from J, with 13 bases between. CDR1 SNHLY and CDR2 FYNNEI come from the germline V gene. This CDR3 comprises 15 residues. Using immunoSEQ multiplex PCR, the repertoire was profiled, and TCRdb retains in-frame clones only, with some absent. The repertoire has about 53,000 clones, more than 70% of them found once; the top ten carry 5.6%. The source material was PBMCs. The source is a human donor in good health. Some clones in this sample may be carry-over from other donors' samples. The chain combines TRBV2 with TRBJ2-7; D unclear. The CDR3 loop reads CASSVGGSVSYEQYF. Here the CDR3 DNA reads TGTGCCAGCAGTGTTGGCGGATCAGTCTCCTACGAGCAGTACTTC.